This T cell receptor (beta chain) was identified during a study of T cells in Graves' hyperthyroidism and ophthalmopathy. Study summary: Staff took peripheral blood when the initial diagnosis was made, before any treatment began.

Patients were excluded for uncontrolled infection, other autoimmune disease, pregnancy or lactation. Germline lookup yields CDR1 MGHRA and CDR2 YSYEKL. This CDR3 is built from 14 residues. Trimming cost V 0 bases and J 9 bases, with 14 bases left between them. From RNA transcripts, TCR beta CDR3 regions were amplified. A set of HTBI primers served as the primers for a first-round RT-PCR of the TCR CDR3. One entry per CDR3 protein results from TCRdb running MiXCR on the multiplex PCR reads. Here the sample spans hundreds of thousands of distinct CDR3 sequences, around 13% being singletons. Study-level findings and limits: Ophthalmopathy and stable hyperthyroidism were told apart by a 13 V-J model. Most clonotypes that expanded in the thyroid above 0.001 also showed up in blood.

This clonotype has only a few counts. Its antigen is unknown. This chain uses TRBV4-1 with TRBJ1-2, with D possibly being TRBD1 (5 bases). The source of this sequence is a woman in her late teens or twenties with Graves' hyperthyroidism. Source material: blood. The CDR3 loop reads CASSQDLPGESYTF. The CDR3 nucleotides read TGCGCCAGCAGCCAAGACTTACCGGGGGAAAGCTACACCTTC.